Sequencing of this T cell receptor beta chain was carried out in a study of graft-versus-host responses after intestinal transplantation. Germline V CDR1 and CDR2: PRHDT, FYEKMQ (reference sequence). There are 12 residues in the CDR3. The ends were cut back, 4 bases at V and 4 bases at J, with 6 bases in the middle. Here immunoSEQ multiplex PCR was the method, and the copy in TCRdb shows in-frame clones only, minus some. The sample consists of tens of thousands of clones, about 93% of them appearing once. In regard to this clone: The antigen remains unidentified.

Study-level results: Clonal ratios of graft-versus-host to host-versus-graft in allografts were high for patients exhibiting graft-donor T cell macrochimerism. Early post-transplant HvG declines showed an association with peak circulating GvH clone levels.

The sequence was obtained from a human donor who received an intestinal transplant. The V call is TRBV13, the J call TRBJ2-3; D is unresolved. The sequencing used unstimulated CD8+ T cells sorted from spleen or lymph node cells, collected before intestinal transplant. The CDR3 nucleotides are TGTGCCAGCAGCTCAACAGCAGATACGCAGTATTTT. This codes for CASSSTADTQYF.